The clone carrying this TCR beta chain has more than one count but fewer than ten. Its antigen is currently unknown. Because the CDR3's place on the DNA is in doubt, the DNA is left out and the CDR3 is given as listed by TCRdb. The sample comes from a study of T-cell memory formation after mild COVID-19. Study information: In these data, TCR clusters were largely donor specific.

A 5'RACE reaction primed in the constant segment made cDNA libraries of TCR alpha and TCR beta, and these carried sample barcodes and UMIs. TCRdb independently ran MiXCR on the 5' RACE reads; one entry per CDR3 protein. The top ten clones hold about 8.4% of a sample with about 560,000 distinct CDR3 sequences, about 20% of them seen once. Notes on the study in general: Contracting CD4+ clones lay largely in CM and EM, with CD8+ ones residing in EMRA.

The CDR3 has 18 residues if both end residues are counted. Sequencing input: PBMCs or a T cell subset sorted from them (not recorded which). This TCR was sampled from an adult woman who had mild COVID-19 (a few samples of this study predate the infection). Cell type and time point are not known. The chain links TRBV12-3 or TRBV12-4 to TRBJ1-2; the listed D gene, TRBD1, was not tested against the DNA. CDR3 sequence reads: CASSFLYFGPGDNYGYTF.